The present T cell receptor (beta chain) was sequenced within a study of blood T cell repertoires in COVID-19. Study details: Some COVID-19 samples were acute and others convalescent; all came from the United States, Italy and Spain.

Concerning this clone: In the same sample, other DNA sequences code for this CDR3.

Cohort assignment relied on participant-reported clinical history. Germline-derived CDR1 and CDR2 are SEHNR and FQNEAQ (reference sequence). The V gene lost 5 bases and the J gene lost 5 bases, with 6 bases spanning the gap. This CDR3 has 11 residues. Repertoires were generated with immunoSEQ multiplex PCR, while TCRdb's copy carries only in-frame clones and drops some. The data hold a few hundred thousand clones, with 87% observed a single time. This rearrangement joins TRBV7-9 to TRBJ1-1; D gene ambiguous. This sequence was found in a woman under 30 who had recovered from COVID-19. Sequenced: PBMCs or T cells enriched from blood (not recorded which). CDR3 coding DNA: TGTGCCAGCAGCCCGGGAACTGAAGCTTTCTTT. This codes for CASSPGTEAFF. Combining the CDR3 with reference TRBV7-9 and TRBJ1-1 gives the whole variable domain DTGVSQNPRHKITKRGQNVTFRCDPISEHNRLYWYRQTLGQGPEFLTYFQNEAQLEKSRLLSDRFSAERPKGSFSTLEIQRTEQGDSAMYLCASSPGTEAFFGQGTRLTVV.